These 23 T cell receptor beta chains were sequenced from one sample in a study of blood T cell repertoires in COVID-19. Assay: immunoSEQ multiplex PCR; the TCRdb copy retains only in-frame clones and omits some. There are fewer than 600,000 clones in the sample; about 91% occur only once, and roughly 0.92% lies in the top ten. Sequenced: peripheral blood. The receptors shown here come from a man aged 18 to 35 with COVID-19, enrolled during active disease.

This chain links TRBV6-6 with TRBJ1-5; TRBD1 is a possible D gene (6 bases). The germline CDR1 and CDR2 sequences are MNHNY and SVGAGI (reference sequence). The V gene lost 0 bases and the J gene lost 9 bases, with 12 bases spanning the gap. The CDR3 has 14 residues. The CDR3 reads CASSYSTGNGPQHF. The DNA for the CDR3 is TGTGCCAGCAGTTACTCGACAGGCAACGGGCCCCAGCATTTT.

The gene calls are TRBV7-9 and TRBJ1-1, with D hard to call. Germline V lookup: CDR1 SEHNR, CDR2 FQNEAQ (reference sequence). V gave up 3 bases and J gave up 1 base, with 9 bases separating them. The CDR3 spans 14 residues. The CDR3 coding sequence is TGTGCCAGCAGCTTTCTTGGCGGGAACACTGAAGCTTTCTTT. Its translation: CASSFLGGNTEAFF.

The chain joins TRBV30 to TRBJ2-7; 9 bases are a match to TRBD2. The CDR3 length is 13 residues. Germline V gives CDR1 GTSNPN, CDR2 SVGIG (reference sequence). V lost 8 bases and J lost 1; bases outside the gene matches: 6. The DNA for the CDR3 is TGTGCCCTCATAGCGGGGGATTCCTACGAGCAGTACTTC. Translation gives CALIAGDSYEQYF.

CDR3 in amino acids: CASSGQVGKPLTDTQYF. The CDR3 DNA follows: TGTGCCAGTAGCGGACAGGTCGGCAAACCCCTCACAGATACGCAGTATTTT. V is TRBV19 and J is TRBJ2-3, with 7 bases matching TRBD1. CDR1 and CDR2 (germline): LNHDA, SQIVND (reference sequence). The junction had 14 bases not matched to a gene; V was cut back by 6 bases and J by 2 bases. The CDR3 length is 17 residues.

The count of this clone is one. The V call is TRBV2, the J call TRBJ1-1; 7 bases are shared with TRBD1. The junction had 14 bases not matched to a gene; V was cut back by 7 bases and J by 6 bases. The germline V gene has CDR1 SNHLY and CDR2 FYNNEI. The CDR3 length is 15 residues. The CDR3 DNA follows: TGTGCCAGCATACAGGGGCCTGTGCTTTCTCCTGAAGCTTTCTTT. Translation gives CASIQGPVLSPEAFF. Drawing the rest from reference TRBV2 and TRBJ1-1, the complete variable domain is EPEVTQTPSHQVTQMGQEVILRCVPISNHLYFYWYRQILGQKVEFLVSFYNNEISEKSEIFDDQFSVERPDGSNFTLKIRSTKLEDSAMYFCASIQGPVLSPEAFFGQGTRLTVV.

The chain carries TRBV18 and TRBJ2-7; D might be TRBD2 (7 bases). V shed 3 bases and J shed 6 bases, with 15 bases lying between them. This CDR3 has 14 amino acids. Germline V gene data show CDR1 as KGHSH and CDR2 as LQKENI. CDR3 sequence reads: CASSPDGGRGEQYF. The CDR3 DNA is TGTGCCAGCTCACCGGACGGGGGGCGAGGCGAGCAGTACTTC.

The chain joins TRBV3-1 (or the pseudogene TRBV3-2) to TRBJ2-1, with D possibly TRBD2 on 6 matching bases. The CDR3 length is 13 residues. V gave up 3 bases and J gave up 8 bases, with 11 bases separating them. CDR1 is LGHDT and CDR2 is YNNKEL in the germline V gene (reference sequence). DNA for the CDR3: TGTGCCAGCAGCCAGGGGACTCGCGATGAGCAGTTCTTC. Translated: CASSQGTRDEQFF.

CDR3 in DNA: TGTGCCAGCAGCCCGGTGGCGGGGGACCAAGAGACCCAGTACTTC. This gives the protein CASSPVAGDQETQYF. The V gene is TRBV5-6, the J gene TRBJ2-5; TRBD2 matches 7 bases. Germline V gene sequence: CDR1 SGHDT, CDR2 YYEEEE. V shed 4 bases and J 0 bases; nucleotides not matched to a gene: 6. CDR3 length equals 15 residues. The whole variable domain, filled in from reference TRBV5-6 and TRBJ2-5, reads DAGVTQSPTHLIKTRGQQVTLRCSPKSGHDTVSWYQQALGQGPQFIFQYYEEEERQRGNFPDRFSGHQFPNYSSELNVNALLLGDSALYLCASSPVAGDQETQYFGPGTRLLVL.

The chain uses TRBV28 and TRBJ2-7; 11 bases fit TRBD1. Germline CDR1 is MDHEN and CDR2 is SYDVKM. The V gene end was trimmed by 3 bases and the J gene end by 2 bases; junction bases not matched to a gene: 3. This CDR3 is 15 amino acids long. The CDR3 reads CASSLGTGGTYEQYF. CDR3 bases: TGTGCCAGCAGTTTGGGGACAGGGGGGACCTACGAGCAGTACTTC.

The chain carries TRBV19 and TRBJ1-6; 7 bases are shared with TRBD1. V trimming: 1 base; J trimming: 7 bases; junction bases outside the gene matches: 4. This CDR3 comprises 15 residues. Germline CDR1 LNHDA, CDR2 SQIVND (reference sequence). The CDR3 DNA sequence: TGTGCCAGTAGTATAGGCGACAGGGCAAATTCACCCCTCCACTTT. This encodes CASSIGDRANSPLHF.

The rearrangement uses TRBV11-1 and TRBJ2-2; a weak D match, TRBD2 (5 bases). The CDR3 is 15 residues long. Per germline, CDR1 SGHAT and CDR2 FQDESV (reference sequence). The V end lost 5 bases, the J end lost 7 bases, and 17 bases lay between the germline ends. This CDR3 is CASSGLGSRGGELFF. The DNA for the CDR3 is TGTGCCAGCAGCGGACTCGGGTCCCGGGGCGGGGAGCTGTTTTTT.

V is TRBV6-5 and J is TRBJ1-2, with 9 bases lining up with TRBD1. The CDR3 is made up of 13 amino acids. Germline trimming cut 6 bases from V and 5 bases from J; bases unmatched to any gene: 4. Germline V gene sequence: CDR1 MNHEY, CDR2 SVGAGI. CDR3 protein: CASSRDRDYGYTF. The CDR3 DNA is TGTGCCAGCAGCCGGGACAGGGATTATGGCTACACCTTC.

This chain uses TRBV30 with TRBJ2-5; 8 positions agree with TRBD1. Germline values: CDR1 GTSNPN, CDR2 SVGIG (reference sequence). Trimming took 4 bases from V and 3 from J; bases not matched to a gene: 1. This CDR3 has 12 residues. The CDR3: CAWNRGEETQYF. The DNA of the CDR3 is TGTGCCTGGAACAGGGGGGAAGAGACCCAGTACTTC.

The gene calls are TRBV2 and TRBJ2-3; 7 bases map to TRBD2. With V trimmed by 8 bases and J by 4 bases, 6 bases remained unmatched. The CDR3 loop spans 13 amino acids. Germline CDR1 reads SNHLY; CDR2 reads FYNNEI. The CDR3 DNA sequence: TGTGCCAGCGGGGTGGGAGGGGCAGATACGCAGTATTTT. Its translation is CASGVGGADTQYF.

This clone came up once. The V and J genes are TRBV12-3 or TRBV12-4 and TRBJ1-1; 9 bases match TRBD1. The CDR3 runs 13 residues. Trimming removed 4 bases from V and 8 bases from J; junction bases left unmatched: 5. The CDR3 coding sequence is TGTGCCAGCAGTTCCGGGACAGGGAAAGAAGCTTTCTTT. It is translated as CASSSGTGKEAFF.

The chain combines TRBV19 with TRBJ1-6; 8 nucleotides agree with TRBD1. CDR3 length: 13 amino acids. J was trimmed by 9 bases and V by 2 bases; bases with no gene match: 0. Germline-derived CDR1 and CDR2 are LNHDA and SQIVND (reference sequence). The CDR3 sequence is CASSIQGASPLHF. In DNA, the CDR3 is TGTGCCAGTAGTATACAGGGGGCTTCACCCCTCCACTTT. Full variable domain (rest looked up from reference TRBV19 and TRBJ1-6): DGGITQSPKYLFRKEGQNVTLSCEQNLNHDAMYWYRQDPGQGLRLIYYSQIVNDFQKGDIAEGYSVSREKKESFPLTVTSAQKNPTAFYLCASSIQGASPLHFGNGTRLTVT.

CDR3 in amino acids: CASSLLGVRETGGELFF. As DNA, the CDR3 is TGTGCCAGCAGCTTATTAGGGGTCAGGGAAACGGGCGGGGAGCTGTTTTTT. The gene calls are TRBV7-8 and TRBJ2-2; a possible D gene is TRBD1 (5 bases). V was shortened by 2 bases and J by 7 bases, with 20 bases between the two germline ends. CDR1 SGHVS and CDR2 FQNEAQ come from the germline V gene. CDR3 size: 17 residues.

The rearrangement joins TRBV19 to TRBJ1-1, with a tentative D call TRBD1 (6 bases). V was pared by 5 bases and J by 8 bases, with 9 bases between. CDR3 length: 11 amino acids. Germline values: CDR1 LNHDA, CDR2 SQIVND (reference sequence). The CDR3 region has the DNA TGTGCCAGTAGTTTGACAGGCGAAGCTTTCTTT. Translated, it gives CASSLTGEAFF.

This clone was recorded only once. The chain couples TRBV30 to TRBJ2-5; weak D call: TRBD2 (5 bases). The V and J ends lost 1 base and 1 base respectively, with 10 bases between them. The CDR3 is made up of 14 amino acids. Germline V gene data show CDR1 as GTSNPN and CDR2 as SVGIG (reference sequence). CDR3 sequence (DNA): TGTGCCTGGAGTGAGGCGAGCGGCCAAGAGACCCAGTACTTC. This encodes CAWSEASGQETQYF.

V is TRBV5-1 and J is TRBJ1-1; 7 bases are a match to TRBD1. CDR3 length: 13 amino acids. After removal of 4 bases from V and 6 bases from J, the junction contained 6 bases not matched to a gene. Germline assignment: CDR1 SGHRS and CDR2 YFSETQ. The CDR3 region has the DNA TGCGCCAGCAGCGCAACAGGGGAGGCTGAAGCTTTCTTT. Translating gives CASSATGEAEAFF.

Comments on this clone: Within the sample, other DNA sequences also encode this same CDR3. V is TRBV7-9 and J is TRBJ2-7; D uncertain. The V and J ends lost 4 bases and 3 bases respectively, with 7 bases between them. The CDR3 runs to 12 residues. Germline CDR1 SEHNR, CDR2 FQNEAQ (reference sequence). As DNA, the CDR3 is TGTGCCAGCAGCTCCACAAGCTACGAGCAGTACTTC. Amino acids: CASSSTSYEQYF.

This chain links TRBV27 with TRBJ2-2; 13 nucleotides line up with TRBD2. Trimming removed 5 bases from V and 7 bases from J; junction bases left unmatched: 16. CDR3 length: 19 residues. Per the germline V gene, CDR1 is MNHEY and CDR2 is SMNVEV (reference sequence). The CDR3 bases are TGTGCCAGCAGTCCGCGACTAGCGGGAGGACCGATTCGGGTCGGGGAGCTGTTTTTT. It translates to CASSPRLAGGPIRVGELFF.

The gene calls are TRBV6-5 and TRBJ2-5; 9 nucleotides line up with TRBD1. V was clipped by 1 base and J by 5 bases; unmatched bases: 8. The CDR3 length is 16 residues. Germline CDR1 reads MNHEY; CDR2 reads SVGAGI. CDR3 DNA sequence: TGTGCCAGCAGTTACTTCTACAGGGGGCGAGGTGAGACCCAGTACTTC. This translates into CASSYFYRGRGETQYF.